The rows below give T cell receptor beta chains drawn from one sample of a study of CD8 T cells in ankylosing spondylitis. TCRdb ran MiXCR on the 5' RACE reads and lists one entry per CDR3 protein. Among around 160,000 distinct CDR3 sequences listed, around 10% were seen once. Sequencing was carried out using blood, either unsorted or a sorted T cell fraction (not recorded which). All receptors derive from a male donor with ankylosing spondylitis or in good health (not recorded which). CDR3s include the opening cysteine and the closing phenylalanine or tryptophan. The order of the fields is clone size, J gene, CDR3 length, V gene, D gene, CDR3 protein, CDR3 DNA. D genes are given only for firm matches. Clone size appears in some rows only: once, few, many, or a class for an expanded clone.

size: NA; J: TRBJ1-2; length: 11; V: TRBV5-1; D: NA; CDR3: CASGTDYGYTF; DNA: TGCGCCAGCGGTACTGACTATGGCTACACCTTC
size: NA; J: TRBJ2-4; length: 14; V: TRBV2; D: NA; CDR3: CASSEKGTGGLQYF; DNA: TGTGCCAGCAGTGAGAAAGGTACCGGGGGCCTTCAGTACTTC
size: NA; J: TRBJ2-1; length: 16; V: TRBV30; D: NA; CDR3: CAWSVIEGNTYNEQFF; DNA: TGTGCCTGGAGTGTAATAGAAGGGAATACCTACAATGAGCAGTTCTTC
size: many; J: TRBJ2-2; length: 12; V: TRBV10-3; D: NA; CDR3: CAIRGNTGELFF; DNA: TGTGCCATCAGGGGGAACACCGGGGAGCTGTTTTTT
size: many; J: TRBJ2-1; length: 17; V: TRBV15; D: NA; CDR3: CATSRDRDGSSYNEQFF; DNA: TGTGCCACCAGCAGAGATAGGGACGGGAGCTCCTACAATGAGCAGTTCTTC
size: many; J: TRBJ2-3; length: 14; V: TRBV29-1; D: NA; CDR3: CSVSLGAFTDTQYF; DNA: TGCAGCGTTTCGCTGGGGGCCTTCACAGATACGCAGTATTTT
size: many; J: TRBJ2-7; length: 13; V: TRBV28; D: NA; CDR3: CAIWDTSGGEQYF; DNA: TGTGCCATTTGGGACACCTCCGGAGGGGAGCAGTACTTC
size: many; J: TRBJ2-1; length: 14; V: TRBV29-1; D: NA; CDR3: CSVSKPSSYNEQFF; DNA: TGCAGCGTCAGTAAGCCGAGCTCCTACAATGAGCAGTTCTTC
size: NA; J: TRBJ2-7; length: 15; V: TRBV27; D: NA; CDR3: CASSFQGGNSYEQYF; DNA: TGTGCCAGCAGTTTCCAGGGGGGGAACTCCTACGAGCAGTACTTC
size: many; J: TRBJ1-6; length: 13; V: TRBV12-3/TRBV12-4; D: NA; CDR3: CASSLSPRSPLHF; DNA: TGTGCCAGCAGTTTATCCCCTAGGTCACCCCTCCACTTT